This T cell receptor (beta chain) was sequenced during a study of blood T cell repertoires in COVID-19. The germline CDR1 and CDR2 sequences are SGHAT and FQNNGV. Unmatched junction bases numbered 13, after V lost 5 bases and J lost 5 bases. CDR3 length equals 17 residues. Authors' processing steps: Estimation of nucleated cell counts was performed using reference gene primer amplification. Some clones are missing from TCRdb's copy, which holds only in-frame ones; the method was immunoSEQ multiplex PCR. The V and J calls and clone size are taken from that table; D and trimming were inferred from the DNA. The sample has some 190,000 clones, 88% seen once.

This clonotype was sampled from a human donor in a cohort sampled during active COVID-19. The rearrangement joins TRBV11-2 to TRBJ2-3, with 10 bases aligning to TRBD2. The sequencing input was peripheral blood. The DNA for the CDR3 is TGTGCCAGCAGCCCCCGGAGAAGCGGGGGGGCGGGAGATACGCAGTATTTT. Translating it yields CASSPRRSGGAGDTQYF. Variable domain in full (rest from reference TRBV11-2 and TRBJ2-3): EAGVAQSPRYKIIEKRQSVAFWCNPISGHATLYWYQQILGQGPKLLIQFQNNGVVDDSQLPKDRFSAERLKGVDSTLKIQPAKLEDSAVYLCASSPRRSGGAGDTQYFGPGTRLTVL.